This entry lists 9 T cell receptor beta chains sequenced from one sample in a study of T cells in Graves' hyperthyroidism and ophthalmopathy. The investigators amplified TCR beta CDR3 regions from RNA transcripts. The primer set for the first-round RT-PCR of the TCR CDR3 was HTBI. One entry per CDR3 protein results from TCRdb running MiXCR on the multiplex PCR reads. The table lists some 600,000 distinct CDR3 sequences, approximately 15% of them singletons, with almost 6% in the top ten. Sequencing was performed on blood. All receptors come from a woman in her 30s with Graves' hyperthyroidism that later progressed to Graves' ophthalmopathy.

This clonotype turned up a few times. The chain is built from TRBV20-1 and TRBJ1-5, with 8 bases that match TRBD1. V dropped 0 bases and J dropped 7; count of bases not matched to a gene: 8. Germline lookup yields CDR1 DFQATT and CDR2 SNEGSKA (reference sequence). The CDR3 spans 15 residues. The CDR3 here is CSAREPRGPGQPQHF. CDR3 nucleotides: TGCAGTGCTAGAGAACCCAGGGGGCCCGGGCAGCCCCAGCATTTT.

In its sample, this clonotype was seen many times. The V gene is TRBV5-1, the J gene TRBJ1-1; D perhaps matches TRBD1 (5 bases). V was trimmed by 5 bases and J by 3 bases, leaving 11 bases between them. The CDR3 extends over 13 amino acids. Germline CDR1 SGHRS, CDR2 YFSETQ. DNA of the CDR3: TGCGCCAGCAGAGGGGCGGATGACACTGAAGCTTTCTTT. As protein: CASRGADDTEAFF. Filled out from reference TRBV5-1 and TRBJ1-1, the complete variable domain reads KAGVTQTPRYLIKTRGQQVTLSCSPISGHRSVSWYQQTPGQGLQFLFEYFSETQRNKGNFPGRFSGRQFSNSRSEMNVSTLELGDSALYLCASRGADDTEAFFGQGTRLTVV.

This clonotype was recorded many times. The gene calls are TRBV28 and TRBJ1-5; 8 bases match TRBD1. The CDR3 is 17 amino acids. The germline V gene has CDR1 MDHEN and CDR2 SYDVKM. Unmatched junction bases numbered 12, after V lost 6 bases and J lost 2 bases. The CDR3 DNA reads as TGTGCCAGCAGCAAGTATTCCACAGGGGGAGGCAATCAGCCCCAGCATTTT. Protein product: CASSKYSTGGGNQPQHF.

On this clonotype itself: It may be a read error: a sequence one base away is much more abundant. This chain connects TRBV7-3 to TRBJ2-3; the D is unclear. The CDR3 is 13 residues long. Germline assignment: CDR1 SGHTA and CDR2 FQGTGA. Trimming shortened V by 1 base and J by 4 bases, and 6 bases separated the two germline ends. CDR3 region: CASSLRYPDTQYF. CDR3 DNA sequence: TGTGCCAGCAGCTTAAGGTACCCAGATACGCAGTATTTT.

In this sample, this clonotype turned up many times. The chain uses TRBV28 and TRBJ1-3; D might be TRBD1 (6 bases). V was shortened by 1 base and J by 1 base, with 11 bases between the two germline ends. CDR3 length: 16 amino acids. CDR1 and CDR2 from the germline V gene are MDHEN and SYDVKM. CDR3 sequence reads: CASSLSGARSGNTIYF. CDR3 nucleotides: TGTGCCAGCAGTTTATCGGGGGCCAGATCTGGAAACACCATATATTTT.

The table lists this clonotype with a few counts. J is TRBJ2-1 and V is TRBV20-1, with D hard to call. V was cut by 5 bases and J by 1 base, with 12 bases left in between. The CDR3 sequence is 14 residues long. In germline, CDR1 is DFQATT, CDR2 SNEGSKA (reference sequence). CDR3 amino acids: CSASFGQSYNEQFF. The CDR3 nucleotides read TGCAGTGCTTCTTTTGGGCAGTCCTACAATGAGCAGTTCTTC.

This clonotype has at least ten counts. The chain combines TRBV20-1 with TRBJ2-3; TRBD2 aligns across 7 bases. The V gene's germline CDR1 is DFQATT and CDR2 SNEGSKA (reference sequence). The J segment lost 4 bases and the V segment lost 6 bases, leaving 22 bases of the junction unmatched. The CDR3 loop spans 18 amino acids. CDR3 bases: TGCAGTGCCGAGCCCCGGGCGGGAGACGCGGTTGGTGCAGATACGCAGTATTTT. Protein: CSAEPRAGDAVGADTQYF.

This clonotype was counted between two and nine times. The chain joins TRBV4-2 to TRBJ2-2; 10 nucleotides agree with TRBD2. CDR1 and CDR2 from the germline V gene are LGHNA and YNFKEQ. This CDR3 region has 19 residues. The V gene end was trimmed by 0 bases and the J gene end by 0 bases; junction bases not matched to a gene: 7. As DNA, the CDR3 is TGTGCCAGCAGCCAAGACGTTAGCGGGAGGCGGGCGAACACCGGGGAGCTGTTTTTT. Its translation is CASSQDVSGRRANTGELFF.

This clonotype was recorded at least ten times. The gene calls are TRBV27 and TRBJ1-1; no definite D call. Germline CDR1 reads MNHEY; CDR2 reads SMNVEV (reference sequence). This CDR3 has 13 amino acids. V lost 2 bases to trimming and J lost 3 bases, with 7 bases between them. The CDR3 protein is CASSLNWDTEAFF. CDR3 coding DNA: TGTGCCAGCAGTTTAAACTGGGACACTGAAGCTTTCTTT.